The 13 T cell receptor beta chains listed next were all sequenced from one sample in a study of Ad26.COV2.S vaccination and SARS-CoV-2 variants. TCRdb's copy holds only in-frame clones and misses some; the assay was immunoSEQ multiplex PCR. This table holds more than 300,000 clones, just under 85% found once. Treatment in this sample: some 20 received Ad26.COV2.S at low or high dose, single or two shots; about 5 received placebo; per-sample allocation not given. Samples came from day 63 after the first vaccine or placebo injection. Sequences were derived from peripheral blood, sampled in a trial of Ad26.COV2.S vaccine versus placebo. The receptors derive from a person aged 18-65 years who received the Ad26.COV2.S COVID-19 vaccine or a placebo.

The rearrangement joins TRBV6-5 to TRBJ2-7; no reliable D call. CDR1 and CDR2 (germline): MNHEY, SVGAGI. The CDR3 has 15 residues. V shed 6 bases and J shed 2 bases, with 17 bases lying between them. The CDR3 bases are TGTGCCAGCAGCCTCCAAAATGGGCCTACCTACGAGCAGTACTTC. Protein: CASSLQNGPTYEQYF.

CDR3 region: CASSSGTSSNEQFF. CDR3 nucleotide sequence: TGCGCCAGCAGTTCCGGGACTAGCAGCAATGAGCAGTTCTTC. This chain uses TRBV5-1 with TRBJ2-1, with TRBD2 identical over 9 bases. This CDR3 region has 14 residues. Germline V gives CDR1 SGHRS, CDR2 YFSETQ. V dropped 5 bases and J dropped 6; count of bases not matched to a gene: 6.

The J gene is TRBJ2-5, the V gene TRBV2; 11 bases line up with TRBD1. The CDR3 length is 14 residues. Germline CDR1 is SNHLY and CDR2 is FYNNEI. V gave up 8 bases and J gave up 4 bases; unmatched junction bases: 6. The CDR3 spells CASGQGALSETQYF. The CDR3 bases are TGTGCCAGCGGACAGGGGGCATTGTCAGAGACCCAGTACTTC.

In nucleotides, the CDR3 is TGTGCCAGAAGATCCAGGGGGTCCTATGGCTACACCTTC. This translates into CARRSRGSYGYTF. V gene TRBV5-3 combines with J gene TRBJ1-2; 7 bases line up with TRBD1. TRBV5-3 is an ORF, with its function uncertain. V lost 5 bases, J lost 4 bases, and 5 bases stayed unmatched. The CDR3 contains 13 residues.

This clone was found once. V is TRBV18 and J is TRBJ1-4, with TRBD1 identical over 9 bases. V was pared by 1 base and J by 3 bases, with 0 bases of the junction left unmatched. CDR3 length equals 15 residues. Germline lookup yields CDR1 KGHSH and CDR2 LQKENI. The CDR3 region has the DNA TGTGCCAGCTCACCACGACAGGGGGCTAATGAAAAACTGTTTTTT. Its protein is CASSPRQGANEKLFF.

This chain connects TRBV3-1 (or the pseudogene TRBV3-2) to TRBJ2-5; TRBD2 matches 12 bases. CDR1 and CDR2 from the germline V gene are LGHDT and YNNKEL (reference sequence). J gave up 2 bases and V 4 bases, and 5 bases lay outside the gene matches. The length of the CDR3 is 16 residues. The CDR3: CASSLYLAGGQETQYF. In nucleotides, the CDR3 is TGTGCCAGCAGCCTTTATCTAGCGGGGGGGCAAGAGACCCAGTACTTC.

J is TRBJ2-7 and V is TRBV10-3; D possibly corresponds to TRBD2 (6 bases). Germline V gene data show CDR1 as ENHRY and CDR2 as SYGVKD. With 1 base removed from V and 5 bases from J, the gap between germline ends came to 21 bases. The CDR3 length is 17 residues. The CDR3 DNA is TGTGCCATCAGTGAGTTTGGGGGGACCGGGTCATCCCACGAGCAGTACTTC. Amino acid sequence: CAISEFGGTGSSHEQYF.

The chain carries TRBV2 and TRBJ1-2; 10 positions agree with TRBD1. Germline CDR1 is SNHLY and CDR2 is FYNNEI. This CDR3 comprises 17 residues. V lost 6 bases to trimming and J lost 4 bases; unmatched junction nucleotides: 14. CDR3 DNA: TGTGCCAGCAGGAGGGCCCTTGCGGGACAGGGGAGCTATGGCTACACCTTC. Translation: CASRRALAGQGSYGYTF.

The chain carries TRBV18 and TRBJ1-1; weak D call: TRBD1 (5 bases). This CDR3 comprises 14 residues. The germline V gene encodes CDR1 KGHSH and CDR2 LQKENI. V shed 6 bases and J shed 1 base, with 12 bases lying between them. The chain's CDR3 is CASSLGLENTEAFF. CDR3 DNA sequence: TGTGCCAGCTCCCTGGGACTGGAGAACACTGAAGCTTTCTTT.

This clone occurred once. The chain is built from TRBV4-1 and TRBJ2-3; D remains unclear. This CDR3 is 16 amino acids long. The V gene's germline CDR1 is MGHRA and CDR2 YSYEKL. Trimming left V 4 bases short and J 2 bases short, with 16 bases between. CDR3 residues: CASSPLWVAATDTQYF. CDR3 sequence (DNA): TGCGCCAGCAGCCCGCTATGGGTAGCCGCCACAGATACGCAGTATTTT.

V and J are TRBV9 and TRBJ1-2; D gene unclear. The germline CDR1 and CDR2 sequences are SGDLS and YYNGEE. The CDR3 covers 14 residues. The ends were cut back, 3 bases at V and 4 bases at J, with 13 bases in the middle. Here the CDR3 reads CASSADGNFYGYTF. CDR3 DNA sequence: TGTGCCAGCAGCGCGGACGGGAACTTCTATGGCTACACCTTC.

The chain couples TRBV15 to TRBJ2-3, with 7 nucleotides matching TRBD2. The CDR3 totals 16 residues. V shed 3 bases and J 6 bases; nucleotides not matched to a gene: 12. The V gene's germline CDR1 is LNHNV and CDR2 YYDKDF (reference sequence). CDR3 sequence (DNA): TGTGCCACCAGCAGGAGGGCGGGGGTCGTAGCTGATACGCAGTATTTT. Residues: CATSRRAGVVADTQYF.

The V call is TRBV6-5, the J call TRBJ2-3; 10 positions agree with TRBD2. The CDR3 loop spans 16 amino acids. J gave up 5 bases and V 0 bases, and 5 bases lay outside the gene matches. Per the germline V gene, CDR1 is MNHEY and CDR2 is SVGAGI. The CDR3 DNA is TGTGCCAGCAGTTACTCGGAGCGGGGGGGCGGAGATACGCAGTATTTT. As protein: CASSYSERGGGDTQYF.